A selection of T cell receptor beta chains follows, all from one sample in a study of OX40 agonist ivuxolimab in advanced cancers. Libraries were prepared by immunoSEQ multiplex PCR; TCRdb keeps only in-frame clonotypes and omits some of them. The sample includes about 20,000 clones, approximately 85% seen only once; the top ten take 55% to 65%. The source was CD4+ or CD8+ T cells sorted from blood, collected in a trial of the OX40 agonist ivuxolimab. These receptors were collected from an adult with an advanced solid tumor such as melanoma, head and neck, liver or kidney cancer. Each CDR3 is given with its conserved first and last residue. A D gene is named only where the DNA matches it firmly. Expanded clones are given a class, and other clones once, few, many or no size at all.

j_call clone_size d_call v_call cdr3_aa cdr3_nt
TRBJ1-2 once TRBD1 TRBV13 CASSLQGEYGYTF TGTGCCAGCAGCCTCCAGGGGGAATATGGCTACACCTTC
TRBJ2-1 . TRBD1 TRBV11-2 CASSLDLGTEYNEQFF TGTGCCAGCAGCTTAGATCTTGGGACAGAATACAATGAGCAGTTCTTC
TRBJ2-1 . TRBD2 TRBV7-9 CASRSGTYNEQFF TGTGCCAGCAGGAGCGGGACCTACAATGAGCAGTTCTTC
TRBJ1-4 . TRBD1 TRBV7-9 CASSIPGQSEKLFF TGTGCCAGCAGCATCCCGGGACAGAGTGAAAAACTGTTTTTT
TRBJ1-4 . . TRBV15 CATSRGLVLGHEKLFF TGTGCCACCAGCAGAGGTCTAGTACTTGGGCATGAAAAACTGTTTTTT
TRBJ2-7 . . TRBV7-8 CASGRSSYEQYF TGTGCCAGCGGGCGGAGCTCCTACGAGCAGTACTTC
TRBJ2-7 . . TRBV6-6 CASSYSLQPEQYF TGTGCCAGCAGTTACTCACTGCAGCCCGAGCAGTACTTC
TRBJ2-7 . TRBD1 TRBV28 CASSPQGVSYEQYF TGTGCCAGCAGTCCACAGGGGGTATCCTACGAGCAGTACTTC
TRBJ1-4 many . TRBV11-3 CASSLVNPSSKLFF TGTGCCAGCAGCTTGGTTAACCCGTCGTCAAAACTGTTTTTT
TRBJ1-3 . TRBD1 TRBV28 CASSSNRGLGGNTIYF TGTGCCAGCAGTTCAAACAGGGGACTAGGAGGAAACACCATATATTTT
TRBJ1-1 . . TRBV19 CASSPDGNTEAFF TGTGCCAGTAGCCCGGACGGGAACACTGAAGCTTTCTTT
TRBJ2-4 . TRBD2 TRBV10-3 CAISESSQGIAGAANIQYF TGTGCCATCAGTGAAAGCTCGCAGGGTATAGCGGGAGCGGCGAACATTCAGTACTTC
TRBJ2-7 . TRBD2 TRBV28 CASILIPLAGGPMYEQYF TGTGCCAGCATTCTTATTCCGTTAGCGGGAGGGCCTATGTACGAGCAGTACTTC
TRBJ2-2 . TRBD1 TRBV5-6 CASSLAKGQGMVGELFF TGTGCCAGCAGCTTAGCCAAGGGACAGGGAATGGTCGGGGAGCTGTTTTTT
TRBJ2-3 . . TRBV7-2 CASSPGEGTDTQYF TGTGCCAGCAGCCCCGGAGAGGGCACAGATACGCAGTATTTT
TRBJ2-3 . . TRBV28 CASSPPSSGLYWTDTQYF TGTGCCAGCAGTCCCCCGTCGAGCGGGCTGTATTGGACAGATACGCAGTATTTT
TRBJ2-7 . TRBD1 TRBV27 CASSLMGTGTYEQYF TGTGCCAGCAGTTTAATGGGGACAGGGACGTACGAGCAGTACTTC
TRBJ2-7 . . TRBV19 CASSITAGWNEQYF TGTGCCAGTAGTATTACCGCAGGGTGGAACGAGCAGTACTTC
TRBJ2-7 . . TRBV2 CASTPGYEQYF TGTGCCAGCACGCCGGGGTACGAGCAGTACTTC
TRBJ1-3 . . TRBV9 CASSVTRAGNTIYF TGTGCCAGCAGCGTAACCAGGGCCGGAAACACCATATATTTT
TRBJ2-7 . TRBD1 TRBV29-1 CSVEGADRGGSYEQYF TGCAGCGTTGAAGGGGCCGACAGGGGCGGATCCTACGAGCAGTACTTC
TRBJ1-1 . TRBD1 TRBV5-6 CASSLYTGGTEAFF TGTGCCAGCAGCTTGTATACAGGGGGCACTGAAGCTTTCTTT
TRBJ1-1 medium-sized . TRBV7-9 CASSLVQGHTEAFF TGTGCCAGCAGCTTAGTGCAGGGCCACACTGAAGCTTTCTTT
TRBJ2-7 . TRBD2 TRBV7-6 CASSLSLAGGYEQYF TGTGCCAGCAGCTTGAGTCTAGCGGGAGGATACGAGCAGTACTTC
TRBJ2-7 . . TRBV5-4 CASSLRPNYEQYF TGTGCCAGCTCCCTCCGACCGAACTACGAGCAGTACTTC
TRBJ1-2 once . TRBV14 CASSQAETYGYTF TGTGCCAGCAGCCAAGCGGAAACCTATGGCTACACCTTC
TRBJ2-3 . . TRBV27 CASSLGAGSSTDTQYF TGTGCCAGCAGTTTAGGTGCGGGGTCTAGCACAGATACGCAGTATTTT
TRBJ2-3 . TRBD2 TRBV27 CASSSAGGIDTQYF TGTGCCAGCAGTAGCGCGGGGGGGATAGATACGCAGTATTTT
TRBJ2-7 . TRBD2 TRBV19 CASSMGASGGNEQYF TGTGCCAGTAGTATGGGGGCTAGCGGGGGAAACGAGCAGTACTTC
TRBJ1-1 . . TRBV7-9 CASSLPSDEAFF TGTGCCAGCAGCCTCCCAAGTGATGAAGCTTTCTTT
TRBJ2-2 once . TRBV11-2 CASSSYRDFGAGELFF TGTGCCAGCAGCTCCTACCGGGACTTTGGGGCCGGGGAGCTGTTTTTT
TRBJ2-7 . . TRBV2 CASTQGEEQYF TGTGCCAGTACACAGGGTGAAGAGCAGTACTTC
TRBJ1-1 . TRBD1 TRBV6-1 CAISESATGGDNTEAFF TGTGCCATCAGTGAGTCGGCGACAGGGGGGGATAACACTGAAGCTTTCTTT
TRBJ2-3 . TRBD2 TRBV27 CASSFAGEVVDTQYF TGTGCCAGCAGTTTTGCGGGGGAAGTCGTAGATACGCAGTATTTT
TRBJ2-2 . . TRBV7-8 CASSLGGLARELFF TGTGCCAGCAGCTTAGGTGGGCTCGCAAGGGAGCTGTTTTTT
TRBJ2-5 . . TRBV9 CASSGTMETQYF TGTGCCAGCAGCGGGACCATGGAGACCCAGTACTTC
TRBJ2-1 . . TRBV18 CASSPPSSYNEQFF TGTGCCAGCTCCCCGCCCAGCTCCTACAATGAGCAGTTCTTC
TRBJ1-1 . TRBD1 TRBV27 CASSPLRGRAFF TGTGCCAGCAGTCCTTTGAGGGGGCGGGCTTTCTTT
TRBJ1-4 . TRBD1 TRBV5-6 CASSLRGTGGTNEKLFF TGTGCCAGCAGCTTGAGAGGGACAGGGGGCACAAATGAAAAACTGTTTTTT
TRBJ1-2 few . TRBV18 CASSPPTVTEGYTF TGTGCCAGCTCACCACCGACAGTAACGGAGGGCTACACCTTC
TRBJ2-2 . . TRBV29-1 CSVFDRNTEELFF TGCAGCGTTTTTGACAGGAACACCGAGGAGCTGTTTTTT
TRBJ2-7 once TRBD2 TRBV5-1 CASSLDASGADLSYEQYF TGCGCCAGCAGCTTGGATGCTAGCGGAGCGGATCTCTCCTACGAGCAGTACTTC
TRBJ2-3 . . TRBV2 CASSEVASTDTQYF TGTGCCAGCAGTGAAGTGGCAAGCACAGATACGCAGTATTTT
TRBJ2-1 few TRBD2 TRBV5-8 CASSLRAMVAGGDEQFF TGTGCCAGCAGCTTGCGGGCTATGGTAGCGGGAGGGGATGAGCAGTTCTTC
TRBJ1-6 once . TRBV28 CASITGSSPLHF TGTGCCAGTATAACAGGGTCTTCACCCCTCCACTTT
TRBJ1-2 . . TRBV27 CASTLRGTTPYYGYTF TGTGCCAGCACCTTGAGGGGGACTACCCCATACTATGGCTACACCTTC
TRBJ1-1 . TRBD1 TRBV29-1 CSVEGTENTEAFF TGCAGCGTTGAGGGGACAGAGAACACTGAAGCTTTCTTT
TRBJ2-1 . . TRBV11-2 CASSLDGDSQYNEQFF TGTGCCAGCAGCTTAGATGGCGACAGCCAGTACAATGAGCAGTTCTTC
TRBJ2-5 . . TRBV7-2 CASSSRTTSQETQYF TGTGCCAGCAGCTCCCGGACTACCTCCCAAGAGACCCAGTACTTC
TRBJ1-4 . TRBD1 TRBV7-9 CASSFGQGPNEKLFF TGTGCCAGCAGCTTTGGACAGGGACCTAATGAAAAACTGTTTTTT
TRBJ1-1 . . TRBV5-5 CASSQDRSTEAFF TGTGCCAGCAGCCAAGACAGGAGCACTGAAGCTTTCTTT
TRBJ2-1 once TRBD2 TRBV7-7 CASSYLAGSNEQFF TGTGCCAGCAGCTATCTAGCGGGATCCAATGAGCAGTTCTTC
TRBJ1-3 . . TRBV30 CAWRQGGTIYF TGTGCCTGGAGACAGGGCGGCACCATATATTTT
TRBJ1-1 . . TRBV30 CACRVMGNKNTEAFF TGTGCCTGCCGTGTCATGGGAAACAAGAACACTGAAGCTTTCTTT